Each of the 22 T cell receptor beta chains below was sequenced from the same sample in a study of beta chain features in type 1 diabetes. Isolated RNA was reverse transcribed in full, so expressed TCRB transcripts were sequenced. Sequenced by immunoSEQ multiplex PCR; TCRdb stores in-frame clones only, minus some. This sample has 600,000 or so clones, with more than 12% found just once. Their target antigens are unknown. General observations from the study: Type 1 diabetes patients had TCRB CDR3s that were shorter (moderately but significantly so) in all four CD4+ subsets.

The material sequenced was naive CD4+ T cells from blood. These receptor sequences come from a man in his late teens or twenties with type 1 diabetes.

The CDR3 DNA is TGTGCCAGCAGACGCCCGGGACAGGGTTTCGATGAGCAGTTCTTC. Translated, it gives CASRRPGQGFDEQFF. The chain has TRBV2 and TRBJ2-1; TRBD1 matches at 9 bases. Germline loops: CDR1 SNHLY, CDR2 FYNNEI. There are 15 residues in the CDR3. The junction had 11 bases not matched to a gene; V was cut back by 6 bases and J by 8 bases.

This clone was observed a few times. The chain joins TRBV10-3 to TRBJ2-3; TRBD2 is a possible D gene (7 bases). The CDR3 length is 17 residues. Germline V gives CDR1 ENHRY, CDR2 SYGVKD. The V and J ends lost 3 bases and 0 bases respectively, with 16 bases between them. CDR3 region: CAISESLGGASTDTQYF. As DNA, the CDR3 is TGTGCCATCAGTGAATCGCTTGGGGGGGCCAGCACAGATACGCAGTATTTT.

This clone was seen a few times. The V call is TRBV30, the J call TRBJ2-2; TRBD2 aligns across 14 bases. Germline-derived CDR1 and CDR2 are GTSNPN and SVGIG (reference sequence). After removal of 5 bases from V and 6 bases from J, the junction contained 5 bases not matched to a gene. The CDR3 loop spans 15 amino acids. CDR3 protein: CAWSLGLAGAGELFF. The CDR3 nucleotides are TGTGCCTGGTCGTTGGGACTAGCGGGAGCCGGGGAGCTGTTTTTT.

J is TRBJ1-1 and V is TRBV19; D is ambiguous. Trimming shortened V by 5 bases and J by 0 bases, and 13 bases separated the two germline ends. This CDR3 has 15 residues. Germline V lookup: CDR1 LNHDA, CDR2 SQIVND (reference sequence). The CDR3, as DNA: TGTGCCAGTAGTTCTTTCGGGAGCTTGAACACTGAAGCTTTCTTT. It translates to CASSSFGSLNTEAFF.

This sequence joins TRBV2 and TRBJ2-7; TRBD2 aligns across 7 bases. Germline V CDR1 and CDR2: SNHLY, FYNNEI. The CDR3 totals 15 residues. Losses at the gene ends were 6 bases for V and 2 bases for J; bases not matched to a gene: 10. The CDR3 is CASSRDSGLPYEQYF. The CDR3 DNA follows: TGTGCCAGCAGCCGCGACTCGGGACTACCCTACGAGCAGTACTTC.

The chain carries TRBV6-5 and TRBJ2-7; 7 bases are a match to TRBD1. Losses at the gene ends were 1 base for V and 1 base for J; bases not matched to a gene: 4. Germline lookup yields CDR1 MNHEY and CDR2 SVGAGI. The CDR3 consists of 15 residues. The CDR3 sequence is CASSYFAGGSYEQYF. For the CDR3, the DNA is TGTGCCAGCAGTTACTTTGCAGGGGGATCCTACGAGCAGTACTTC.

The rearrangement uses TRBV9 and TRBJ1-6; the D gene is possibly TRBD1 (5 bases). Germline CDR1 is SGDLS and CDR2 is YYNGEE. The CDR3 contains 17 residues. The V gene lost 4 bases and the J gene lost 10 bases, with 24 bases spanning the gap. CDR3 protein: CASSPREGWDGGSPLHF. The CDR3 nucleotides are TGTGCCAGCAGCCCCCGGGAGGGGTGGGACGGAGGCTCACCCCTCCACTTT.

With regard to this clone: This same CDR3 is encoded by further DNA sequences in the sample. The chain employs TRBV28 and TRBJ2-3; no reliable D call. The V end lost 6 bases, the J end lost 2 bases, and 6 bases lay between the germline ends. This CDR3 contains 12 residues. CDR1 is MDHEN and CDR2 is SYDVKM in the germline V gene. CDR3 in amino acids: CASSLNTDTQYF. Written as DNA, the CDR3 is TGTGCCAGCAGCTTGAACACAGATACGCAGTATTTT.

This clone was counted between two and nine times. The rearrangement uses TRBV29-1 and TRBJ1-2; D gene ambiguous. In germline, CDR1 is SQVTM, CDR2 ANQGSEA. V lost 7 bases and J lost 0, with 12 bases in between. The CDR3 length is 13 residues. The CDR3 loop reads CSALGETNYGYTF. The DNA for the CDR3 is TGCAGCGCCCTTGGGGAGACTAACTATGGCTACACCTTC.

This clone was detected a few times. Here the CDR3 DNA reads TGTGCCAGCAGCTTGAGACTCAGGACTAACTATGGCTACACCTTC. It yields the protein CASSLRLRTNYGYTF. The chain joins TRBV5-4 to TRBJ1-2; D remains unclear. The V and J ends lost 1 base and 0 bases respectively, with 10 bases between them. The CDR3 totals 15 residues. Germline V gene sequence: CDR1 SGHNT, CDR2 YYREEE (reference sequence). The entire variable domain, with the rest obtained from reference TRBV5-4 and TRBJ1-2, is as follows: ETGVTQSPTHLIKTRGQQVTLRCSSQSGHNTVSWYQQALGQGPQFIFQYYREEENGRGNFPPRFSGLQFPNYSSELNVNALELDDSALYLCASSLRLRTNYGYTFGSGTRLTVV.

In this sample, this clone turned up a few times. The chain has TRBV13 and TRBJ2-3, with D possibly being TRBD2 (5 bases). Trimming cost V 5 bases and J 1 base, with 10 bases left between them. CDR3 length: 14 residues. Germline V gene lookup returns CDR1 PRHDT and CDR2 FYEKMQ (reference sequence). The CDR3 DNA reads TGTGCCAGCAGCCTAGTCGGGGGCACAGATACGCAGTATTTT. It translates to CASSLVGGTDTQYF.

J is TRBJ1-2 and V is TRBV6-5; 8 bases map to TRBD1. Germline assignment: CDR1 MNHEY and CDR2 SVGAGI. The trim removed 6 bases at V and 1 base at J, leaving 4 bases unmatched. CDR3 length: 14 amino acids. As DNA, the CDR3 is TGTGCCAGCAGATTACAGGGGGATAACTATGGCTACACCTTC. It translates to CASRLQGDNYGYTF.

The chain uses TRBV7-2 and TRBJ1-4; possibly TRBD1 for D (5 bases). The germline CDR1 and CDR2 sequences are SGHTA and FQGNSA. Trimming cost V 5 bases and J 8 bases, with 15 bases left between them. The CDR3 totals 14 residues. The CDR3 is CASSPLGVGEKLFF. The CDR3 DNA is TGTGCCAGCAGCCCCTTAGGGGTGGGAGAAAAACTGTTTTTT.

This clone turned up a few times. The CDR3 nucleotides read TGTGCCTGGAGTCGGGCCGACATTCAGTACTTC. Protein product: CAWSRADIQYF. The chain links TRBV30 to TRBJ2-4; D unresolved. Germline V lookup: CDR1 GTSNPN, CDR2 SVGIG (reference sequence). V was shortened by 2 bases and J by 8 bases, with 7 bases between the two germline ends. There are 11 residues in the CDR3.

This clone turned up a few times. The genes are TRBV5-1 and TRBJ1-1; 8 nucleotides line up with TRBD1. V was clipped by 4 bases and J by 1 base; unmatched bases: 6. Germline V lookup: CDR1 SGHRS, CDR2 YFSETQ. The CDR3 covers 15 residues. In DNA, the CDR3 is TGCGCCAGCAGCCCGCGACAGGGGAGGAACACTGAAGCTTTCTTT. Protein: CASSPRQGRNTEAFF.

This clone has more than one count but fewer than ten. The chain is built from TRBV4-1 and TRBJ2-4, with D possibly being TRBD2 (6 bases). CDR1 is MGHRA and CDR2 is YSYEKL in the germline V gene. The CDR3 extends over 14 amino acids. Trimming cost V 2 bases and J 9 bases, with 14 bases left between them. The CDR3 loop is CASSQRAEGGIQYF. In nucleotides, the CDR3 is TGCGCCAGCAGCCAAAGGGCAGAGGGAGGCATTCAGTACTTC.

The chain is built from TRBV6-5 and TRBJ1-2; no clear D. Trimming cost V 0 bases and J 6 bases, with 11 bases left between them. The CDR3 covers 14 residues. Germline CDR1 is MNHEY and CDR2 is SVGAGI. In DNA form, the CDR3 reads TGTGCCAGCAGTTACTCGTGGGGTTATGATGGCTACACCTTC. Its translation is CASSYSWGYDGYTF.

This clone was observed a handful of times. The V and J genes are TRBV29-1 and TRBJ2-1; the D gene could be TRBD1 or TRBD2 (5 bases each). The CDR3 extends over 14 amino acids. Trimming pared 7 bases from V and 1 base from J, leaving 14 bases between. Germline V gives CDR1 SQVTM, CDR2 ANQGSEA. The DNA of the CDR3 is TGCAGCGGTGAGGGACGGGGTTCCTACAATGAGCAGTTCTTC. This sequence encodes CSGEGRGSYNEQFF.

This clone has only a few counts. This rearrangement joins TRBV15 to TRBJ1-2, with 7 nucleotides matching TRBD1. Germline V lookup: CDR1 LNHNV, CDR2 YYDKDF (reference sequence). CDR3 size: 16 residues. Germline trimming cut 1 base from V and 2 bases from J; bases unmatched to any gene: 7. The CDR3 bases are TGTGCCACCAGCAGAGGAATAGACAGGGTAAACTATGGCTACACCTTC. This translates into CATSRGIDRVNYGYTF.

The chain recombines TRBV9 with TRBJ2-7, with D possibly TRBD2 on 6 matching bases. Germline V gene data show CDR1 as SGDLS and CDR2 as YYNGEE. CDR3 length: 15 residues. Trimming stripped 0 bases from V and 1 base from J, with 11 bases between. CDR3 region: CASSVDQGGSYEQYF. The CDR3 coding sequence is TGTGCCAGCAGCGTAGACCAGGGAGGTTCCTACGAGCAGTACTTC.

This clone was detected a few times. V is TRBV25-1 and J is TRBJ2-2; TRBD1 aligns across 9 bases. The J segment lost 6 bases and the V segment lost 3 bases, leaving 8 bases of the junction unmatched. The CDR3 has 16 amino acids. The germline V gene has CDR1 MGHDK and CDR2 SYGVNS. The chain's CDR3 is CASSDPGQGRAGELFF. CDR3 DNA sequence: TGTGCCAGCAGTGACCCCGGACAGGGGAGGGCCGGGGAGCTGTTTTTT.

In nucleotides, the CDR3 is TGTGCCAGCACCCGGGCAGGCTACGAGCAGTACTTC. It yields the protein CASTRAGYEQYF. J is TRBJ2-7 and V is TRBV28; D gene ambiguous. The V end lost 7 bases, the J end lost 3 bases, and 10 bases lay between the germline ends. Germline V gene data show CDR1 as MDHEN and CDR2 as SYDVKM. This CDR3 has 12 amino acids.